This TCR beta chain comes out of a study of T cells in Graves' hyperthyroidism and ophthalmopathy. Study observations and caveats: Ophthalmopathy stood apart from stable hyperthyroidism in a 13 V-J model.

Hyperthyroidism in the patients, aged 18 to 65, was newly diagnosed and under 2 months in duration. With V trimmed by 7 bases and J by 10 bases, 7 bases remained unmatched. Germline assignment: CDR1 KGHDR and CDR2 SFDVKD. CDR3 length: 13 residues. Researchers amplified the TCR beta CDR3 regions from RNA transcripts. Primed by the HTBI set, a first-round RT-PCR was run on the TCR CDR3. Each CDR3 protein gets one entry after TCRdb re-called the multiplex PCR reads with MiXCR. Of 450,000 to 600,000 distinct CDR3 sequences listed, approximately 15% are singletons. With respect to this clonotype: The antigen remains undetermined.

The receptor was isolated from a woman aged 40 to 50 with Graves' hyperthyroidism. This rearrangement joins TRBV24-1 to TRBJ2-3, with 10 bases that match TRBD2. Specimen: blood. CDR3 nucleotides: TGTGCCACCAGCTCTAGCGGGAGCAGTCCGCAGTATTTT. Its protein is CATSSSGSSPQYF.